This T cell receptor (beta chain) was recorded in a study of T cell repertoires in cytomegalovirus infection. Overall study: Selection of CMV epitopes for the study included recently identified HLA-C-restricted and well-studied HLA-B-restricted ones. Signatures in public TCR beta sequences pointed to both CMV infection and matching HLA type. Findings and limits, study-wide: Carriage of CMV together with the relevant HLA was identifiable through cumulative public TCR beta family frequency.

The CDR3 covers 13 residues. V lost 3 bases, J lost 3 bases, and 9 bases lay in between. CDR1 and CDR2 from the germline V gene are SGHTS and YDEGEE. This clonotype was counted between two and nine times. Its antigen remains unknown. MiXCR, run by TCRdb on the reads, gives a single entry per CDR3 protein. The sample includes about 480,000 distinct CDR3 sequences, roughly 34% of them seen just once. This clonotype originated in a human donor in good health (CMV status not recorded). Some clones in this sample may be carry-over from other donors' samples. The source material was cultured PBMCs, sampled from culture after CMV antigen stimulation. This chain connects TRBV5-8 to TRBJ1-2, with a tentative D call TRBD1 (5 bases). CDR3 residues: CASSSGQDYGYTF. The CDR3 DNA follows: TGTGCCAGCAGCTCCGGACAAGACTATGGCTACACCTTC.